This T cell receptor (beta chain) appears in the sequencing data of a study of cytomegalovirus exposure and HLA in healthy donors. Sequencing was performed with immunoSEQ multiplex PCR; in TCRdb, only in-frame clones are kept and a portion is missing. The table shows 50,000 or so clones, with over 90% occurring only once. The CDR3 contains 13 residues. V was cut by 3 bases and J by 9 bases, with 11 bases left in between. Germline CDR1 is MDHEN and CDR2 is SYDVKM. Notes on the study in general: The authors confirmed in vitro that a few CMV-associated chains were specific for CMV antigens. It was reported that the classifier diagnosed cytomegalovirus status with high specificity and sensitivity in both the original and validation cohorts.

This clone showed up just once. Its specificity is not known. This TCR was sampled from a man between 18 and 35 years old in good health and CMV-seronegative. Sequenced input: PBMCs. The genes are TRBV28 and TRBJ2-2; D may be TRBD2 (5 bases). The CDR3: CASSLRVPRELFF. In DNA form, the CDR3 reads TGTGCCAGCAGTTTGAGGGTCCCGCGGGAGCTGTTTTTT.